The 21 T cell receptor beta chains below were found in one sample sequenced in a study of control samples from healthy donors and cancer patients. This table comes from immunoSEQ multiplex PCR, and its TCRdb copy is limited to in-frame clones, with some not included. The profile shows roughly 150,000 clones, around nine tenths of them singletons. The sample taken for sequencing was blood. The receptors derive from a man aged 25-45 years in good health.

The chain is built from TRBV29-1 and TRBJ2-3, with 9 bases matching TRBD1. J gave up 4 bases and V 4 bases, and 6 bases lay outside the gene matches. The CDR3 is 14 amino acids. Germline assignment: CDR1 SQVTM and CDR2 ANQGSEA. CDR3 sequence reads: CSVVGQGSPDTQYF. CDR3 nucleotides: TGCAGCGTTGTGGGACAGGGCTCCCCAGATACGCAGTATTTT.

This clone appeared once. The chain links TRBV25-1 to TRBJ2-5, with 7 bases lining up with TRBD1. Germline assignment: CDR1 MGHDK and CDR2 SYGVNS. The CDR3 is 15 residues long. With 1 base clipped from V and 5 bases from J, the junction kept 7 bases outside the gene matches. The CDR3 DNA follows: TGTGCCAGCAGTGAATCGACAGGGTCCTTGGAGACCCAGTACTTC. It is translated as CASSESTGSLETQYF.

The chain couples TRBV5-1 to TRBJ1-2; the match to TRBD1 covers 7 bases. Per germline, CDR1 SGHRS and CDR2 YFSETQ. This CDR3 is 13 amino acids long. The V gene end was trimmed by 3 bases and the J gene end by 3 bases; junction bases not matched to a gene: 2. CDR3 nucleotide sequence: TGCGCCAGCAGCTGGGGGACAGACTATGGCTACACCTTC. This encodes CASSWGTDYGYTF.

The rearrangement links TRBV9 to TRBJ2-5; 7 positions agree with TRBD1. Germline assignment: CDR1 SGDLS and CDR2 YYNGEE. This CDR3 region has 14 residues. V lost 0 bases, J lost 2 bases, and 1 base stayed unmatched. The DNA for the CDR3 is TGTGCCAGCAGCGTAGAGGGACAGCAAGAGACCCAGTACTTC. Translated: CASSVEGQQETQYF.

This clone was picked up a small number of times. The gene calls are TRBV25-1 and TRBJ2-6; D gene ambiguous. Trimming pared 4 bases from V and 1 base from J, leaving 8 bases between. Per germline, CDR1 MGHDK and CDR2 SYGVNS. The CDR3 runs to 15 residues. CDR3 protein: CASSAQGSGANVLTF. Written as DNA, the CDR3 is TGTGCCAGCAGTGCCCAAGGATCTGGGGCCAACGTCCTGACTTTC.

This chain connects TRBV6-5 to TRBJ1-2, with 7 nucleotides matching TRBD1. Trimming took 0 bases from V and 0 from J; bases not matched to a gene: 4. The CDR3 contains 16 residues. Germline V gene lookup returns CDR1 MNHEY and CDR2 SVGAGI. CDR3 DNA: TGTGCCAGCAGTTACTCGAAGGGGACAGCTAACTATGGCTACACCTTC. Translated: CASSYSKGTANYGYTF.

The rearrangement uses TRBV6-5 and TRBJ1-1; maybe TRBD1 (5 bases). The CDR3 spans 14 residues. Trimming shortened V by 2 bases and J by 0 bases, and 7 bases separated the two germline ends. Germline CDR1 reads MNHEY; CDR2 reads SVGAGI. CDR3 sequence: CASSYGTVNTEAFF. The DNA for the CDR3 is TGTGCCAGCAGTTACGGGACGGTGAACACTGAAGCTTTCTTT.

This clone was counted between two and nine times. The V gene is TRBV19, the J gene TRBJ2-2, with 9 bases lining up with TRBD2. Germline V lookup: CDR1 LNHDA, CDR2 SQIVND (reference sequence). The CDR3 runs 17 residues. Losses at the gene ends were 1 base for V and 7 bases for J; bases not matched to a gene: 10. The CDR3 is CASSIGQAGGPHGELFF. The CDR3 DNA reads as TGTGCCAGTAGTATAGGTCAAGCGGGGGGACCCCACGGGGAGCTGTTTTTT.

This chain joins TRBV9 and TRBJ1-5; a weak D match, TRBD1 (5 bases). The ends were cut back, 3 bases at V and 7 bases at J, with 14 bases in the middle. Germline CDR1 is SGDLS and CDR2 is YYNGEE. This CDR3 comprises 14 residues. CDR3 residues: CASSARGFLQPQHF. The DNA for the CDR3 is TGTGCCAGCAGCGCAAGGGGTTTTCTGCAGCCCCAGCATTTT.

The gene calls are TRBV5-1 and TRBJ1-3; D possibly corresponds to TRBD1 (6 bases). The germline V and J ends were trimmed by 1 base and 4 bases, with 15 bases remaining between them. The CDR3 is 16 residues long. Germline-derived CDR1 and CDR2 are SGHRS and YFSETQ. The CDR3 sequence: CASSLNVGDTGNTIYF. In DNA, the CDR3 is TGCGCCAGCAGCTTGAACGTTGGGGACACAGGAAACACCATATATTTT. The full variable domain, completed using reference TRBV5-1 and TRBJ1-3, is KAGVTQTPRYLIKTRGQQVTLSCSPISGHRSVSWYQQTPGQGLQFLFEYFSETQRNKGNFPGRFSGRQFSNSRSEMNVSTLELGDSALYLCASSLNVGDTGNTIYFGEGSWLTVV.

This chain links TRBV19 with TRBJ2-1; weak D call: TRBD2 (5 bases). The CDR3 contains 13 residues. V gave up 3 bases and J gave up 6 bases, with 9 bases separating them. The V gene's germline CDR1 is LNHDA and CDR2 SQIVND (reference sequence). CDR3: CASSIPDFNEQFF. The CDR3, as DNA: TGTGCCAGTAGTATTCCGGACTTCAATGAGCAGTTCTTC. The full variable domain, rest sourced from reference TRBV19 and TRBJ2-1, is DGGITQSPKYLFRKEGQNVTLSCEQNLNHDAMYWYRQDPGQGLRLIYYSQIVNDFQKGDIAEGYSVSREKKESFPLTVTSAQKNPTAFYLCASSIPDFNEQFFGPGTRLTVL.

This chain links TRBV3-1 (or the pseudogene TRBV3-2) with TRBJ2-5; D gene uncertain. Trimming took 2 bases from V and 6 from J, leaving 7 bases between them. The CDR3 has 12 amino acids. Looked up from germline, CDR1 is LGHDT and CDR2 is YNNKEL (reference sequence). In DNA form, the CDR3 reads TGTGCCAGCAGCCAAATGGGCCAGACCCAGTACTTC. The encoded protein is CASSQMGQTQYF.

The chain couples TRBV5-1 to TRBJ1-2; possibly TRBD1 for D (6 bases). Germline assignment: CDR1 SGHRS and CDR2 YFSETQ. V was cut by 4 bases and J by 7 bases, with 17 bases left in between. This CDR3 comprises 14 residues. The CDR3 DNA reads as TGCGCCAGCAGCCCCGAGGGGGAGGCAAGTGGCTACACCTTC. The encoded protein is CASSPEGEASGYTF.

Details on this clone: Different DNA sequences within this sample yield the same CDR3. This chain joins TRBV9 and TRBJ1-6, with D tentatively TRBD1 (5 bases). V lost 8 bases to trimming and J lost 6 bases, with 18 bases between them. CDR1 is SGDLS, CDR2 YYNGEE, per germline. The CDR3 has 15 amino acids. The CDR3 DNA reads as TGTGCCAGTAGCCCAGGGCCCTGGGGTAATTCACCCCTCCACTTT. Its translation is CASSPGPWGNSPLHF. Together with reference TRBV9 and TRBJ1-6, the CDR3 gives the full variable domain: DSGVTQTPKHLITATGQRVTLRCSPRSGDLSVYWYQQSLDQGLQFLIQYYNGEERAKGNILERFSAQQFPDLHSELNLSSLELGDSALYFCASSPGPWGNSPLHFGNGTRLTVT.

The chain is built from TRBV7-9 and TRBJ2-7; 9 bases line up with TRBD1. CDR1 and CDR2 from the germline V gene are SEHNR and FQNEAQ (reference sequence). The CDR3 has 18 residues. Unmatched junction bases numbered 15, after V lost 5 bases and J lost 1 base. CDR3 nucleotides: TGTGCCAGCAGCCCCCCCCTTCGACAGGGGGGTTATTCCTACGAGCAGTACTTC. This sequence encodes CASSPPLRQGGYSYEQYF.

This sequence joins TRBV2 and TRBJ1-5; D gene unclear. Germline loops: CDR1 SNHLY, CDR2 FYNNEI. V was cut by 0 bases and J by 8 bases, with 14 bases left in between. The length of the CDR3 is 15 residues. The CDR3 sequence: CASSEASRDYEPQHF. For the CDR3, the DNA is TGTGCCAGCAGTGAAGCGTCACGGGATTATGAGCCCCAGCATTTT.

The table lists this clone with a count of one. This chain uses TRBV19 with TRBJ1-6; TRBD1 might be the D (5 bases). Germline assignment: CDR1 LNHDA and CDR2 SQIVND (reference sequence). With 5 bases removed from V and 10 bases from J, the gap between germline ends came to 9 bases. The CDR3 length is 12 residues. CDR3 in DNA: TGTGCCAGTAGTGCCCAGGGATCACCCCTCCACTTT. Encoded protein: CASSAQGSPLHF.

V gene TRBV7-2 combines with J gene TRBJ1-6; TRBD1 matches at 8 bases. The length of the CDR3 is 15 residues. Germline V gives CDR1 SGHTA, CDR2 FQGNSA. V was pared by 5 bases and J by 6 bases, with 6 bases of the junction left unmatched. The CDR3 DNA reads TGTGCCAGCAGCCGTACAGGGGGGACTAATTCACCCCTCCACTTT. Protein product: CASSRTGGTNSPLHF.

V is TRBV6-5 and J is TRBJ2-3, with 13 bases fitting TRBD2. Trimming took 2 bases from V and 7 from J; bases not matched to a gene: 3. The germline V gene has CDR1 MNHEY and CDR2 SVGAGI. There are 15 residues in the CDR3. The CDR3 DNA follows: TGTGCCAGCAGTTACGGCGGGACTAGCGGGAATACGCAGTATTTT. This codes for CASSYGGTSGNTQYF.

This sequence joins TRBV6-2 or TRBV6-3 and TRBJ1-5; 7 nucleotides line up with TRBD1. The CDR3 has 17 residues. V shed 0 bases and J 4 bases; nucleotides not matched to a gene: 9. Germline CDR1 and CDR2: MNHEY and SVGEGT. The CDR3 spells CASSYSLNRGRNQPQHF. The CDR3 DNA is TGTGCCAGCAGTTACTCTTTGAACAGGGGAAGGAATCAGCCCCAGCATTTT.

The rearrangement links TRBV2 to TRBJ1-2, with D hard to call. The CDR3 has 12 residues. Germline V gene lookup returns CDR1 SNHLY and CDR2 FYNNEI. The V and J ends lost 4 bases and 5 bases respectively, with 8 bases between them. DNA of the CDR3: TGTGCCAGCAGTGTTACAGAGTATGGCTACACCTTC. Translating gives CASSVTEYGYTF.